The 5 T cell receptor beta chains below come from one sample, sequenced in a study of cytomegalovirus exposure and HLA in healthy donors. Primers included in the PCR were 60 Vbeta and 13 Jbeta primers. Sequencing used immunoSEQ multiplex PCR; TCRdb keeps in-frame clones, though not all of them. The profile shows some 140,000 clones, more than 75% of them singletons. The specimen was PBMCs. The receptor set was obtained from a woman aged 50 to 60 in good health and CMV-seropositive.

V gene TRBV9 combines with J gene TRBJ2-2, with 9 nucleotides matching TRBD1. The length of the CDR3 is 16 residues. From germline, CDR1 is SGDLS and CDR2 YYNGEE. V lost 3 bases to trimming and J lost 7 bases; unmatched junction nucleotides: 10. Here the CDR3 DNA reads TGTGCCAGCAGCGCCCCGGGACAGGGTTTTGGCGGGGAGCTGTTTTTT. Translating it yields CASSAPGQGFGGELFF.

V usage is TRBV7-8 and J usage is TRBJ2-1; 7 bases are shared with TRBD2. Germline CDR1 is SGHVS and CDR2 is FQNEAQ. Unmatched junction bases numbered 10, after V lost 5 bases and J lost 0 bases. The CDR3 loop spans 17 amino acids. The CDR3 DNA sequence: TGTGCCAGCAGCCTAGGGCCACGGACTAGCTCCTACAATGAGCAGTTCTTC. As protein: CASSLGPRTSSYNEQFF. The whole variable domain, filled in from reference TRBV7-8 and TRBJ2-1, reads GAGVSQSPRYKVAKRGQDVALRCDPISGHVSLFWYQQALGQGPEFLTYFQNEAQLDKSGLPSDRFFAERPEGSVSTLKIQRTQQEDSAVYLCASSLGPRTSSYNEQFFGPGTRLTVL.

Notes on this clone: At one boundary the junction diverges from the germline segment, which might be a read error. The V call is TRBV9, the J call TRBJ2-2; 10 bases align to TRBD1. Looked up from germline, CDR1 is SGDLS and CDR2 is YYNGEE. CDR3 length: 18 residues. The CDR3 nucleotides read TGTGCCAGCAGCGTAGCTCTCGGGACAGGGGTTGGCACCAGGGAGCTGTTTTTT. Its translation: CASSVALGTGVGTRELFF.

This sequence joins TRBV7-2 and TRBJ2-1, with 7 positions matching TRBD1. V lost 10 bases, J lost 6 bases, and 6 bases stayed unmatched. This CDR3 has 12 residues. Germline V lookup: CDR1 SGHTA, CDR2 FQGNSA. Here the CDR3 DNA reads TGTGCCATCGCGGACAGGACCAATGAGCAGTTCTTC. Protein product: CAIADRTNEQFF. The full variable domain, completed using reference TRBV7-2 and TRBJ2-1, is GAGVSQSPSNKVTEKGKDVELRCDPISGHTALYWYRQSLGQGLEFLIYFQGNSAPDKSGLPSDRFSAERTGGSVSTLTIQRTQQEDSAVYLCAIADRTNEQFFGPGTRLTVL.

The chain joins TRBV5-1 to TRBJ1-2, with D uncertain. The CDR3 has 18 amino acids. The germline gives CDR1 SGHRS, CDR2 YFSETQ. Trimming pared 4 bases from V and 4 bases from J, leaving 26 bases between. The CDR3 region is CASSIRGSLAPITYGYTF. The CDR3 DNA follows: TGCGCCAGCAGCATCCGGGGTTCCTTAGCTCCTATAACCTATGGCTACACCTTC. The full variable domain, completed using reference TRBV5-1 and TRBJ1-2, is KAGVTQTPRYLIKTRGQQVTLSCSPISGHRSVSWYQQTPGQGLQFLFEYFSETQRNKGNFPGRFSGRQFSNSRSEMNVSTLELGDSALYLCASSIRGSLAPITYGYTFGSGTRLTVV.